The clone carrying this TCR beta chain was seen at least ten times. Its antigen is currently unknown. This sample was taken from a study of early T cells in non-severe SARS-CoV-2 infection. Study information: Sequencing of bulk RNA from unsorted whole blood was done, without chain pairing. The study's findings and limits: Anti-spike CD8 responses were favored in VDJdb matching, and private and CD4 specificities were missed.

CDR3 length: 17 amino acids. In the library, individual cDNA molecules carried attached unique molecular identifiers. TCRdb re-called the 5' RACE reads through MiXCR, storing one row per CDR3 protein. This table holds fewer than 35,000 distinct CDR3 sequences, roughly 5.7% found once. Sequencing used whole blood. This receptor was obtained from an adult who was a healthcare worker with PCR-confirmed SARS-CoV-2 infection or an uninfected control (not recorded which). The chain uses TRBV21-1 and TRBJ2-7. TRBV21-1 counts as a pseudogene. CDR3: CASSKDLLTRPSDEQYF. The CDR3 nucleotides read TGTGCCAGCAGCAAAGATCTTCTGACAAGGCCATCCGACGAGCAGTACTTC.